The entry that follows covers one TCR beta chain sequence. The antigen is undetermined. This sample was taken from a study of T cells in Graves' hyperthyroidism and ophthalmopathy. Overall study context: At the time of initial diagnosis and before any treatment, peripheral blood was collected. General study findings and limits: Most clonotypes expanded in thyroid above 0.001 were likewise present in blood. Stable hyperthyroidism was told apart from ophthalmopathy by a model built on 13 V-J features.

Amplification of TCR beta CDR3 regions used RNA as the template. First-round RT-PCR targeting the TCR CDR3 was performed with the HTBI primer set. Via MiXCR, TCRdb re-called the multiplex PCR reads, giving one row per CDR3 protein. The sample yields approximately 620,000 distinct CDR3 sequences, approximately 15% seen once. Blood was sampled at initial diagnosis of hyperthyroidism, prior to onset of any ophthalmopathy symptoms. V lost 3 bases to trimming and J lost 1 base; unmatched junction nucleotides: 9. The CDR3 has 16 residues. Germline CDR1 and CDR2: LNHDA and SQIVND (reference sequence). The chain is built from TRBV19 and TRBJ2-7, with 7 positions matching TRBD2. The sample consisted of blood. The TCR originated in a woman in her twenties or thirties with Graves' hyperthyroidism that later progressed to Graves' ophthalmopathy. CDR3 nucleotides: TGTGCCAGTAGTATGAGCGGGACCATACCTTCCTACGAGCAGTACTTC. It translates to CASSMSGTIPSYEQYF.